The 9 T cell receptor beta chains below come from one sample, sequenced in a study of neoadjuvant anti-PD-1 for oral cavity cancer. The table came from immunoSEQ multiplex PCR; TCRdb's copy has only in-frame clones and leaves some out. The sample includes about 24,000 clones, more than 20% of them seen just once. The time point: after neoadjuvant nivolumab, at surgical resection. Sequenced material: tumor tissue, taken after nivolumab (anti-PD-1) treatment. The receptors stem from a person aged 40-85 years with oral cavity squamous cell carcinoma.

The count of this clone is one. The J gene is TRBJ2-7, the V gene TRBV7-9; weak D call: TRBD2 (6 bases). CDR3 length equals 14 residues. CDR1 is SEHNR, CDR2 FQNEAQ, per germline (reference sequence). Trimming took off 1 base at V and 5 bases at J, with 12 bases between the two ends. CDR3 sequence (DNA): TGTGCCAGCAGCTTAGACGGGAGCAGCCACGAGCAGTACTTC. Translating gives CASSLDGSSHEQYF.

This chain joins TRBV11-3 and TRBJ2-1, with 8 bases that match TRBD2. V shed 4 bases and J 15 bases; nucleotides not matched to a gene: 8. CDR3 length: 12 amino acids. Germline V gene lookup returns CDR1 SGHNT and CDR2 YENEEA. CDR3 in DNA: TGTGCCAGCAGCTCCCCTCCGGGAGGGTTGTTCTTC. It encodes CASSSPPGGLFF.

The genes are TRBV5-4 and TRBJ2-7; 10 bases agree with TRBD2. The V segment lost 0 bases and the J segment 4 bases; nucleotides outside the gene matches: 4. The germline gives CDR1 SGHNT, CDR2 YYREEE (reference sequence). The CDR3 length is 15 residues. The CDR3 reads CASSLDSSGRYEQYF. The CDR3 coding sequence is TGTGCCAGCAGCTTGGATAGTAGCGGGAGGTACGAGCAGTACTTC.

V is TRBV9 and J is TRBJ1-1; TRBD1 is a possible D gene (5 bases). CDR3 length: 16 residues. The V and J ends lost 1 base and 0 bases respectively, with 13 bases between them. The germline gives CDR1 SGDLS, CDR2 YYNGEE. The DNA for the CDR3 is TGTGCCAGCAGCGTACCTCCCGGGACTCTGAACACTGAAGCTTTCTTT. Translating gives CASSVPPGTLNTEAFF.

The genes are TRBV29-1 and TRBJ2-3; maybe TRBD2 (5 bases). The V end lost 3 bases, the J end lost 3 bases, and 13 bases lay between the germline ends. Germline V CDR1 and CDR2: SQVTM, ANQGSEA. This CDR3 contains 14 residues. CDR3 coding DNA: TGCAGCGTTGACCAGCGGTGGGGTACAGATACGCAGTATTTT. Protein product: CSVDQRWGTDTQYF.

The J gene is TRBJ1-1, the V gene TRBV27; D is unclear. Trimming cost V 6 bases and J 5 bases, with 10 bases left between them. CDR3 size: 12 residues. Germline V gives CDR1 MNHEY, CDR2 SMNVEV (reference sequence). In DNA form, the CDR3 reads TGTGCCAGCAGCCGCTTTGGGACTGAAGCTTTCTTT. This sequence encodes CASSRFGTEAFF.

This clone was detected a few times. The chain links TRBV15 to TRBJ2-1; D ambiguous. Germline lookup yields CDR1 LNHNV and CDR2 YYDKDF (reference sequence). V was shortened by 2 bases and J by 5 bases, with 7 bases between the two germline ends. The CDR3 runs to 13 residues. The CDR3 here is CATSRQIDNEQFF. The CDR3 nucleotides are TGTGCCACCAGCAGACAAATTGACAATGAGCAGTTCTTC.

For the CDR3, the DNA is TGTGCCAGCAGTGAACTAGTCAGACCCTACGAGCAGTACTTC. This gives the protein CASSELVRPYEQYF. This chain links TRBV6-1 with TRBJ2-7, with D uncertain. With 2 bases removed from V and 2 bases from J, the gap between germline ends came to 10 bases. The germline gives CDR1 MNHNS, CDR2 SASEGT. The CDR3 spans 14 residues.

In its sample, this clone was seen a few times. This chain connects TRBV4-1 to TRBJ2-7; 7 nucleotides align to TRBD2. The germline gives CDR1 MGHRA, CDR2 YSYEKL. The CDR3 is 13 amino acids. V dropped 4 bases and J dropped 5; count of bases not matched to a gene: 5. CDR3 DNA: TGCGCCAGCAGCCTCGGAGGACTAGACGAGCAGTACTTC. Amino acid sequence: CASSLGGLDEQYF.